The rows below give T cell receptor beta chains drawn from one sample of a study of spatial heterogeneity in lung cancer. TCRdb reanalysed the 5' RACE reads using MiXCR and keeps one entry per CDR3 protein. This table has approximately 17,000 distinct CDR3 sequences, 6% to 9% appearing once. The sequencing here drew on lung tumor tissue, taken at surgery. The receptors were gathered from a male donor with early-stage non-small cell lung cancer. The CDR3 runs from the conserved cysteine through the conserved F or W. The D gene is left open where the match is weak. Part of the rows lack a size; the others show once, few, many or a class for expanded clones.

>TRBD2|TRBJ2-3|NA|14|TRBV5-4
TGTGCCACCAAGCGGGAGGGCCTGATAGATACGCAGTATTTT
CATKREGLIDTQYF
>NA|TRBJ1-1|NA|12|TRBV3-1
TGTGCCAGCAGCCAAACAGGTCGGGTAGCTTTCTTT
CASSQTGRVAFF
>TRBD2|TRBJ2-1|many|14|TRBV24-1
TGTGCCACCAGTAACTGGGGAGGGAACAATGAGCAGTTCTTC
CATSNWGGNNEQFF
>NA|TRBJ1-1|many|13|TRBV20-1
TGCAGTGCCATGACACCCGGTAGGGCTGAAGCTTTCTTT
CSAMTPGRAEAFF
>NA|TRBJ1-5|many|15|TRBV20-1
TGCAGTGCTAGGGGGGGGGGGAATAGCAATCAGCCCCAGCATTTT
CSARGGGNSNQPQHF
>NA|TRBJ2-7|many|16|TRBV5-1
TGCGCCAGCAGCTTGGCTTTTAGAGAACTAGTCAGCGAGCAGTACTTC
CASSLAFRELVSEQYF
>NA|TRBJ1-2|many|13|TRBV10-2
TGCGCCAGCAGGAGCAGCCGGGGAAATGGCTACACCTTC
CASRSSRGNGYTF
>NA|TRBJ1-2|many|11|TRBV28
TGTGCCAGCTCCGAGGACTATGGCTACACCTTC
CASSEDYGYTF
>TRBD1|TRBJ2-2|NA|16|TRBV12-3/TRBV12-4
TGTGCCAGCAGTCTGAACCTAGGGGGCGGCACCGGGGAGCTGTTTTTT
CASSLNLGGGTGELFF
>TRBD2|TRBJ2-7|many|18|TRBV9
TGTGCCAGCAGCGTAGCGGGACTAGCGGGGGGCAGCTCCTACGAGCAGTACTTC
CASSVAGLAGGSSYEQYF
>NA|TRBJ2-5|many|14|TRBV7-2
TGTGCCAGCAGCTTAGGAACACACCCAGAGACCCAGTACTTC
CASSLGTHPETQYF
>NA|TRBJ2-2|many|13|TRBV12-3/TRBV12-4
TGTGCCAGCAGCAGGGTGAACACCGGGGAGCTGTTTTTT
CASSRVNTGELFF
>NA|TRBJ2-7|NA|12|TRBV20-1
TGCAGTGCTAGGCGGCAGGGCGACGAGCAGTACTTC
CSARRQGDEQYF
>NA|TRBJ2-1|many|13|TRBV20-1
TGCAGTGCGCCATACAGCGTTTACAATGAGCAGTTCTTC
CSAPYSVYNEQFF
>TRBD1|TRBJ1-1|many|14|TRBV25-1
TGTGCCAGCAGAAGACAGGGGGGCAACACTGAAGCTTTCTTT
CASRRQGGNTEAFF
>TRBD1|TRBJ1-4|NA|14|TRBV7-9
TGTGCCAGCAGCTCGGGACAGGGTAATGAAAAACTGTTTTTT
CASSSGQGNEKLFF
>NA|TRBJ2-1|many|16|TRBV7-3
TGTGCCAGCAGCCCTAGGCGGGGTAGCTCCTACAATGAGCAGTTCTTC
CASSPRRGSSYNEQFF
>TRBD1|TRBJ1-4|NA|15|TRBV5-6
TGTGCCAGCAGCGCTCAGGGGGGAGCTAATGAAAAACTGTTTTTT
CASSAQGGANEKLFF
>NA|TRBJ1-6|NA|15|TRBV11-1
TGTGCCAGCAGCAGCCGGGGGGTCATAAATTCACCCCTCCACTTT
CASSSRGVINSPLHF
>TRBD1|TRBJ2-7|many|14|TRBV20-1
TGCAGTGCAACCGGGACAGACAGCTCCTACGAGCAGTACTTC
CSATGTDSSYEQYF
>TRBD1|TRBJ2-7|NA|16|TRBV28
TGTGCCAGCAGTTTAGGGGGACAGGGGAGTTCCTACGAGCAGTACTTC
CASSLGGQGSSYEQYF
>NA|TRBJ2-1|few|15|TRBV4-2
TGTGCCAGCAGCCAAGATAGGCCCAGGGTCAATGAGCAGTTCTTC
CASSQDRPRVNEQFF
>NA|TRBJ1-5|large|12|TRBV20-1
TGCAGTGCTGGGAGACGGAATCAGCCCCAGCATTTT
CSAGRRNQPQHF